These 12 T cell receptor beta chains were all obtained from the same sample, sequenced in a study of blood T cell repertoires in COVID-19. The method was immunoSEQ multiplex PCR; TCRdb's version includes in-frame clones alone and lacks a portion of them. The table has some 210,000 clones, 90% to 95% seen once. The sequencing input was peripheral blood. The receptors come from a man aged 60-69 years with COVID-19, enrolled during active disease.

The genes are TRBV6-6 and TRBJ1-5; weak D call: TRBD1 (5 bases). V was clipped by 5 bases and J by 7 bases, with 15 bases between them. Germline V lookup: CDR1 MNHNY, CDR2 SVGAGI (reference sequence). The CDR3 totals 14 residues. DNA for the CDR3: TGTGCCAGCAGTACCCAGGGATGGCGCCAGCCCCAGCATTTT. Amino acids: CASSTQGWRQPQHF.

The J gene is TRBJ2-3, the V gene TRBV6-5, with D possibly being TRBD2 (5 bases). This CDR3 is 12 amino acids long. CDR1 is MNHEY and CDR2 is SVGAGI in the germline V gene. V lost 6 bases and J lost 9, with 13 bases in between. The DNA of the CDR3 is TGTGCCAGCAGGTCGCTGGCGGGCACGCAGTATTTT. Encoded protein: CASRSLAGTQYF.

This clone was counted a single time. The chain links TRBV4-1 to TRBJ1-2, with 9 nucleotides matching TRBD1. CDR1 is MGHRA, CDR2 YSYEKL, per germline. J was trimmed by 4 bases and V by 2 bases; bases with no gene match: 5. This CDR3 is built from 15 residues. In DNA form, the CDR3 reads TGCGCCAGCAGCCAAATAACAGGGGGCGCCTATGGCTACACCTTC. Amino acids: CASSQITGGAYGYTF.

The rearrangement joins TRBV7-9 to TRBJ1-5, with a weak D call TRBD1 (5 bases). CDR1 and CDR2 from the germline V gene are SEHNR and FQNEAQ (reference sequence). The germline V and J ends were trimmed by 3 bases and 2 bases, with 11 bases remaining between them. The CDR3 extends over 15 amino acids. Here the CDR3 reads CASSLGGGGNQPQHF. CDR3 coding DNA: TGTGCCAGCAGCTTGGGGGGAGGGGGCAATCAGCCCCAGCATTTT.

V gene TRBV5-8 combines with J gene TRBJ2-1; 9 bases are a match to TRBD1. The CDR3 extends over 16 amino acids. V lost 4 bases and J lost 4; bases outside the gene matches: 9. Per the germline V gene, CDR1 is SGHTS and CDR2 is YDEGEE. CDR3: CASSPMGQGFYNEQFF. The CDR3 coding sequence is TGTGCCAGCAGCCCCATGGGACAGGGATTTTACAATGAGCAGTTCTTC.

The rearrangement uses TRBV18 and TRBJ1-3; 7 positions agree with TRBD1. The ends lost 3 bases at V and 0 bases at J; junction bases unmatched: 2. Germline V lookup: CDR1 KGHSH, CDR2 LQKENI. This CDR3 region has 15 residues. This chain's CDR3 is CASSPRTGSGNTIYF. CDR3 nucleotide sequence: TGTGCCAGCTCACCTCGGACAGGCTCTGGAAACACCATATATTTT.

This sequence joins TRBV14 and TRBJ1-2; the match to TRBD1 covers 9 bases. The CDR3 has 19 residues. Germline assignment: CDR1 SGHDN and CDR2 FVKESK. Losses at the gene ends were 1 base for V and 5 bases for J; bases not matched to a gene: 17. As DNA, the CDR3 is TGTGCCAGCAGCCAAGCTTTTCCCCCCTCTACAGGGGGCTCATATGGCTACACCTTC. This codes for CASSQAFPPSTGGSYGYTF.

The chain's CDR3 is CASSSGLAGPSGANVLTF. The CDR3 DNA sequence: TGTGCCAGCAGCTCGGGACTAGCGGGACCCTCTGGGGCCAACGTCCTGACTTTC. This chain uses TRBV5-4 with TRBJ2-6; TRBD2 agrees at 13 bases. The CDR3 consists of 18 residues. V shed 3 bases and J 0 bases; nucleotides not matched to a gene: 3. Germline V gives CDR1 SGHNT, CDR2 YYREEE (reference sequence). The full variable domain, rest sourced from reference TRBV5-4 and TRBJ2-6, is ETGVTQSPTHLIKTRGQQVTLRCSSQSGHNTVSWYQQALGQGPQFIFQYYREEENGRGNFPPRFSGLQFPNYSSELNVNALELDDSALYLCASSSGLAGPSGANVLTFGAGSRLTVL.

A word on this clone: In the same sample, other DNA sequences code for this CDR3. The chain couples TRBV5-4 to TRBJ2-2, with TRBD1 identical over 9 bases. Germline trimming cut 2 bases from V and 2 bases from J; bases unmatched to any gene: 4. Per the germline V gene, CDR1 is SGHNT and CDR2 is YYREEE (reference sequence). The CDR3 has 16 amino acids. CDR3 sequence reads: CASSLWTGVNTGELFF. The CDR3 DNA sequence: TGTGCCAGCAGCTTATGGACAGGGGTCAACACCGGGGAGCTGTTTTTT.

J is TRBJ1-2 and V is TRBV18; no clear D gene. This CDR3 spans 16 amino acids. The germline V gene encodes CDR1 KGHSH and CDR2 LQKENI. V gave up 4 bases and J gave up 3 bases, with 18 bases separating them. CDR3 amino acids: CASSRRTLDTDYGYTF. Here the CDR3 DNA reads TGTGCCAGCTCACGGAGGACGCTCGATACGGACTATGGCTACACCTTC.

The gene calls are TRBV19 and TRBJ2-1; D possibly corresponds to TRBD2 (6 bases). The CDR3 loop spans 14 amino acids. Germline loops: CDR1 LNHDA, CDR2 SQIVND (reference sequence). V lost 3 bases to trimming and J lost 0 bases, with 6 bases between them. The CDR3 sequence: CASSMGGSYNEQFF. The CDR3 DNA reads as TGTGCCAGTAGTATGGGGGGCTCCTACAATGAGCAGTTCTTC.

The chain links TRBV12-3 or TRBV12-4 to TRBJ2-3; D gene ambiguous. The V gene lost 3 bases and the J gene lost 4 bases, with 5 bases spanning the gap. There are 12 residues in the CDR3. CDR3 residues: CASSFLPDTQYF. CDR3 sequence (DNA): TGTGCCAGCAGTTTCCTTCCAGATACGCAGTATTTT.